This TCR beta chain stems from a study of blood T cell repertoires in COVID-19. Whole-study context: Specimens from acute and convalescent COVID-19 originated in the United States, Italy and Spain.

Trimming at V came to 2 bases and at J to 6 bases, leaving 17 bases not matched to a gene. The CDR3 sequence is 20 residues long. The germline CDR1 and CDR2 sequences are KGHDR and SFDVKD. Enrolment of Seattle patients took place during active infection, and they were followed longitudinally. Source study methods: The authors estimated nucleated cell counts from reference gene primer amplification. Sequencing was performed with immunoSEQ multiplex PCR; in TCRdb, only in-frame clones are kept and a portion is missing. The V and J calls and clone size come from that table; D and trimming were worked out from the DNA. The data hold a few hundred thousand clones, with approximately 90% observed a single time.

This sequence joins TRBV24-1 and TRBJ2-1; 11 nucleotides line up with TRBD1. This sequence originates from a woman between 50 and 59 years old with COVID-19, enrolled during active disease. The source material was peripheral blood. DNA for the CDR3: TGTGCCACCAGTGATTCGTGGACAGGTCGGACAGGGGGCGCCCCCAATGAGCAGTTCTTC. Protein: CATSDSWTGRTGGAPNEQFF.